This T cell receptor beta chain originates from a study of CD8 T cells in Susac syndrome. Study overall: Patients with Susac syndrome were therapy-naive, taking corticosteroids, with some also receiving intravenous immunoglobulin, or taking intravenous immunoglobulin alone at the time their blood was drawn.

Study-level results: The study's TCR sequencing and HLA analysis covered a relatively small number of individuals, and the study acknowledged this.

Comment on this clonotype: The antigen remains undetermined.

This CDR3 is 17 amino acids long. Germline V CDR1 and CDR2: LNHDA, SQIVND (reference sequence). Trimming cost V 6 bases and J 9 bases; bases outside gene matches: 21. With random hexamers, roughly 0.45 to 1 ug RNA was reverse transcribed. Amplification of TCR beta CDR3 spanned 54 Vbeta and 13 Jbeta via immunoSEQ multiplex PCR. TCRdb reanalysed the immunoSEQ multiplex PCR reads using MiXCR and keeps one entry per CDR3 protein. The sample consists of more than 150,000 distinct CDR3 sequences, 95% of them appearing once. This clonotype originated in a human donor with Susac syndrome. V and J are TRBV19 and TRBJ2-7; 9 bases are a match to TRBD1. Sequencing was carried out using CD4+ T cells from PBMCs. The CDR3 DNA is TGTGCCAGTAGCCAGAGTATAACGGGACAGGGATTGGAGGTGCAGTACTTC. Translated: CASSQSITGQGLEVQYF.